This T cell receptor beta chain originates from a study of identical twins. Study-wide results and limits: Partly confounded zero-insertion analyses could result from invariant MAIT and iNKT cells.

As for this clonotype: The antigen remains unidentified.

TCRdb passed the 5' RACE reads through MiXCR, listing each CDR3 protein once. The top ten hold about 0.27% of the sample, which has 1.5 million to 2 million distinct CDR3 sequences, under 35% seen once. CDR3 size: 16 residues. Germline V gene data show CDR1 as MDHEN and CDR2 as SYDVKM. V lost 3 bases to trimming and J lost 0 bases, with 9 bases between them. The sequence derives from a newborn girl in good health. This chain joins TRBV28 and TRBJ2-6; no definite D call. Sequenced: cord blood. The DNA for the CDR3 is TGTGCCAGCAGTTTGCTCCGAAGCTCTGGGGCCAACGTCCTGACTTTC. Translated, it gives CASSLLRSSGANVLTF.